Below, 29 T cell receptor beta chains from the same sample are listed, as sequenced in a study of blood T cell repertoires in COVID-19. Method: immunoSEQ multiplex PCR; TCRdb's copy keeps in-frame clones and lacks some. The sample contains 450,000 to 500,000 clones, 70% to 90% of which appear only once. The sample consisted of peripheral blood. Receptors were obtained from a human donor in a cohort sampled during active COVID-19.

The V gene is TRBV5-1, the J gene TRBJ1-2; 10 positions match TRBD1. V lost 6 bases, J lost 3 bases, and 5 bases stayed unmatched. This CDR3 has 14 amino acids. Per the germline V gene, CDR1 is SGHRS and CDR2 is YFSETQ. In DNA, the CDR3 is TGCGCCAGCAAAACTGGACAGGGGGACTATGGCTACACCTTC. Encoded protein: CASKTGQGDYGYTF.

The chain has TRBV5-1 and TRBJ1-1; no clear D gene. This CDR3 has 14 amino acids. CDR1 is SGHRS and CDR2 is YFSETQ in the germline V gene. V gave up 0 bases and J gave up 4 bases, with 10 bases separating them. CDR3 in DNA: TGCGCCAGCAGCTTGGCCTCGGAGTTCACTGAAGCTTTCTTT. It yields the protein CASSLASEFTEAFF.

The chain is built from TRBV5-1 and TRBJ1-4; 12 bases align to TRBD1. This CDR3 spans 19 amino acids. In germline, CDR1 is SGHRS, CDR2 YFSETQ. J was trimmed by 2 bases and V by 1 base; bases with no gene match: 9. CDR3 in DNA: TGCGCCAGCAGCTTGATTGGGACAGGGGGCGCTTTTACTAATGAAAAACTGTTTTTT. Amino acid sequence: CASSLIGTGGAFTNEKLFF.

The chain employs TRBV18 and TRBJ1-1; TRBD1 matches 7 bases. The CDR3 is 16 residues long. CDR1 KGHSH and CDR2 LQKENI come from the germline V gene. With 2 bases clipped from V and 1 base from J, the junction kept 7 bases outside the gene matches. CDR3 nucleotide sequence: TGTGCCAGCTCACCAAGGGAATCAGGGGGGAACACTGAAGCTTTCTTT. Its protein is CASSPRESGGNTEAFF.

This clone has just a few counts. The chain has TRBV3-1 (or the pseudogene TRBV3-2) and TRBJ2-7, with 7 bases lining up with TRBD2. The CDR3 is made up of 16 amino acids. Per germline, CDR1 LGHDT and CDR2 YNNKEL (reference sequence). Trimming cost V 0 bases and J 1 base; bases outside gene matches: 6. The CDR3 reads CASSQDRLAESYEQYF. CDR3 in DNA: TGTGCCAGCAGCCAAGATCGGCTAGCGGAGTCCTACGAGCAGTACTTC.

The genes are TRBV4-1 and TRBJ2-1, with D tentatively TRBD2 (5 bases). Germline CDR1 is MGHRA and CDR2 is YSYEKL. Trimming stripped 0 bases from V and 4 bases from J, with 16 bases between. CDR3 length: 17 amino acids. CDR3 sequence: CASSQDFTSGAYNEQFF. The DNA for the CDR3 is TGCGCCAGCAGCCAAGATTTTACAAGCGGAGCTTACAATGAGCAGTTCTTC.

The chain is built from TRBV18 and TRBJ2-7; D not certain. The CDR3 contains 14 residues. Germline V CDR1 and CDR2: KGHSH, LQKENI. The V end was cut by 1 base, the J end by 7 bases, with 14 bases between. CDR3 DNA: TGTGCCAGCTCACCACGTACAGCCGACAATGAGCAGTACTTC. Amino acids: CASSPRTADNEQYF.

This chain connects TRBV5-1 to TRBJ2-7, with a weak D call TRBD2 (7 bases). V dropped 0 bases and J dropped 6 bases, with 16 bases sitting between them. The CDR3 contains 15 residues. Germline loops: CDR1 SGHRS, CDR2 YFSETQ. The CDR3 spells CASSLGGAGVSEQYF. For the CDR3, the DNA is TGCGCCAGCAGCTTGGGGGGGGCGGGGGTATCCGAGCAGTACTTC.

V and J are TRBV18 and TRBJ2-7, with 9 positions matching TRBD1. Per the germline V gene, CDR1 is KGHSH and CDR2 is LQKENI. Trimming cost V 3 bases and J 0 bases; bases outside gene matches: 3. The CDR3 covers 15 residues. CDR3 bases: TGTGCCAGCTCACCTGGGACAGGGAGCTCCTACGAGCAGTACTTC. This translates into CASSPGTGSSYEQYF.

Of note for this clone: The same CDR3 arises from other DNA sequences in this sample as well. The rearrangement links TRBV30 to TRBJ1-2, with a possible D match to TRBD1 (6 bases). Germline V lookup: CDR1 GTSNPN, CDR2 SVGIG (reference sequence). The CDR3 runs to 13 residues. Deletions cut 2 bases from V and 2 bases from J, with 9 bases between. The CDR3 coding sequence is TGTGCCTGGAGTCTTCAGGGGAACTATGGCTACACCTTC. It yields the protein CAWSLQGNYGYTF. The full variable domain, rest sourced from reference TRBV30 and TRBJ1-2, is SQTIHQWPATLVQPVGSPLSLECTVEGTSNPNLYWYRQAAGRGLQLLFYSVGIGQISSEVPQNLSASRPQDRQFILSSKKLLLSDSGFYLCAWSLQGNYGYTFGSGTRLTVV.

CDR3 bases: TGTGCCAGCAGCTCAACAGGGAGCTCCTATAATTCACCCCTCCACTTT. Translating gives CASSSTGSSYNSPLHF. The chain is built from TRBV9 and TRBJ1-6; a weak D match, TRBD1 (6 bases). The CDR3 totals 16 residues. CDR1 and CDR2 (germline): SGDLS, YYNGEE. Trimming stripped 4 bases from V and 0 bases from J, with 11 bases between.

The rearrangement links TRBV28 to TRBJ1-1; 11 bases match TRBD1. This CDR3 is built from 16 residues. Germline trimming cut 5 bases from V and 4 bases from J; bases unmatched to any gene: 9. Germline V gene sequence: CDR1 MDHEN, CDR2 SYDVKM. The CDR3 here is CASSINTGTGGTEAFF. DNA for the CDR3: TGTGCCAGCAGTATCAACACCGGGACAGGGGGCACTGAAGCTTTCTTT.

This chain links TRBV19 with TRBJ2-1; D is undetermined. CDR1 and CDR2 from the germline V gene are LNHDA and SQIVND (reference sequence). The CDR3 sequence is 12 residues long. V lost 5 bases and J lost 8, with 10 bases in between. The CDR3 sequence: CASSVMEHEQFF. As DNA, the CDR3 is TGTGCCAGTAGTGTAATGGAGCATGAGCAGTTCTTC.

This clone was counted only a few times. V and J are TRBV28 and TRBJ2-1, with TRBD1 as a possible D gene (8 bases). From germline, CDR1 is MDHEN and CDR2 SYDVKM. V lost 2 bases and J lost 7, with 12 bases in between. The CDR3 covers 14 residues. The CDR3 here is CASSLVQGGNEQFF. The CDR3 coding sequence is TGTGCCAGCAGTTTAGTACAGGGGGGGAATGAGCAGTTCTTC.

The CDR3 sequence: CASSPFNTEAFF. CDR3 nucleotide sequence: TGTGCCAGCAGCCCCTTTAACACTGAAGCTTTCTTT. The genes are TRBV12-3 or TRBV12-4 and TRBJ1-1; D is unclear. The CDR3 covers 12 residues. Trimming cost V 6 bases and J 2 bases, with 7 bases left between them.

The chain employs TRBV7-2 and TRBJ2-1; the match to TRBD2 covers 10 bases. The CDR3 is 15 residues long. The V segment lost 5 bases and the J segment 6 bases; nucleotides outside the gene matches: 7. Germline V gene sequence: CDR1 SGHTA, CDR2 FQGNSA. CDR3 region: CASSPSGGAGNEQFF. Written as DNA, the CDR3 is TGTGCCAGCAGCCCAAGCGGGGGGGCGGGCAATGAGCAGTTCTTC.

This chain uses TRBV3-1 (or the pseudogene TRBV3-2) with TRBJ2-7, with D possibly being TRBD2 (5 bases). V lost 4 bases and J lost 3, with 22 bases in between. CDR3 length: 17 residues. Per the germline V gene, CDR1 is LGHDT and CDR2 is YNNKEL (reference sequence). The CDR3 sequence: CASSRWVMAGGNYEQYF. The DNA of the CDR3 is TGTGCCAGCAGCCGGTGGGTAATGGCGGGTGGCAACTACGAGCAGTACTTC.

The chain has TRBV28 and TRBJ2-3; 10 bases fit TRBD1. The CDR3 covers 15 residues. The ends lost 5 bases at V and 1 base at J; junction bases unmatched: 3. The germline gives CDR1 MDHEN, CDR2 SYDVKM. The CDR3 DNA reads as TGTGCCAGCAGTCCCGGGACAGGGGGCACAGATACGCAGTATTTT. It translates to CASSPGTGGTDTQYF.

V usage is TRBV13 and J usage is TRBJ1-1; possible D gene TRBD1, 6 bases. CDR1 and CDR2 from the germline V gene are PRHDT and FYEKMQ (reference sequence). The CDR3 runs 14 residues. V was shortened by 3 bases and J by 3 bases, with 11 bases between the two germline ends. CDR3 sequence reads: CASSFRGRDTEAFF. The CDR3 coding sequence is TGTGCCAGCAGCTTCAGGGGTAGGGACACTGAAGCTTTCTTT.

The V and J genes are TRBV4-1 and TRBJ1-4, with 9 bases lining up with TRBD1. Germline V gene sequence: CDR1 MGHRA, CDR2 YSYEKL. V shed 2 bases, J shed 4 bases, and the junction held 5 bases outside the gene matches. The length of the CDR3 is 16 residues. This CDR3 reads CASSQNPGQGNEKLFF. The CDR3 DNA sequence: TGCGCCAGCAGCCAAAACCCGGGACAGGGTAATGAAAAACTGTTTTTT.

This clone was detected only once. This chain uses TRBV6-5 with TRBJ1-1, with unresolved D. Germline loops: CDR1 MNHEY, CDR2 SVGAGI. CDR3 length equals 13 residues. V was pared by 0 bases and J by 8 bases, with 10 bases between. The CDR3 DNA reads TGTGCCAGCAGTTACTCGATACAGCCAGAAGCTTTCTTT. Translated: CASSYSIQPEAFF.

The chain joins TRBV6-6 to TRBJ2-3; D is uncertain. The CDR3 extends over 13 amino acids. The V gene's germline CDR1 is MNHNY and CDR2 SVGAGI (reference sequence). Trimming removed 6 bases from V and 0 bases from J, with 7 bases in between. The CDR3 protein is CASRPTSTDTQYF. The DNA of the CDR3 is TGTGCCAGCAGACCAACAAGCACAGATACGCAGTATTTT.

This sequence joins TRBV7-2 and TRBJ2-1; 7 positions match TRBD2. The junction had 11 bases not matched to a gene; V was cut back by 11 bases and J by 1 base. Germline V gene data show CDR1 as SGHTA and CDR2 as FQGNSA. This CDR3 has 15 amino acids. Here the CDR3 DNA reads TGTGCCGCGGGGGTTCTAGGTGGGTCCTACAATGAGCAGTTCTTC. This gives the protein CAAGVLGGSYNEQFF.

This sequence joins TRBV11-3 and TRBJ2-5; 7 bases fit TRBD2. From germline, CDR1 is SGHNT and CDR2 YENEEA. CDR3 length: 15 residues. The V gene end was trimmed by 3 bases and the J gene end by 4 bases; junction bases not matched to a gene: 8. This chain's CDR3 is CASSFRAGAIETQYF. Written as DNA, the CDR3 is TGTGCCAGCAGCTTCAGGGCGGGAGCTATAGAGACCCAGTACTTC.

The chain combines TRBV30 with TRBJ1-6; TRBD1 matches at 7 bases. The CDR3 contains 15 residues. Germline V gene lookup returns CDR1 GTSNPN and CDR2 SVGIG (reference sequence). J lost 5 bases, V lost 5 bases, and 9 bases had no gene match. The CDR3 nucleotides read TGTGCCTGGGGAACAGGGGAAATAGATAATTCACCCCTCCACTTT. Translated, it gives CAWGTGEIDNSPLHF.

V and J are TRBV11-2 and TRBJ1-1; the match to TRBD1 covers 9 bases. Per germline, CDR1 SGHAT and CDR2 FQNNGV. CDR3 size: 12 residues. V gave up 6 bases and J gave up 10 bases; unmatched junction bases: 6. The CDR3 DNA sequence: TGTGCCAGCAGTAGGACAGGGGAGCGAGCTTTCTTT. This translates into CASSRTGERAFF.

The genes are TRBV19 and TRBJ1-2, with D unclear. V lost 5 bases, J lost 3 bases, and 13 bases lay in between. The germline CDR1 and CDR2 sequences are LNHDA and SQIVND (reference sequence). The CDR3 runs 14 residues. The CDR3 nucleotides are TGTGCCAGTAGTCCACTCGGAGCGTACTATGGCTACACCTTC. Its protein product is CASSPLGAYYGYTF.

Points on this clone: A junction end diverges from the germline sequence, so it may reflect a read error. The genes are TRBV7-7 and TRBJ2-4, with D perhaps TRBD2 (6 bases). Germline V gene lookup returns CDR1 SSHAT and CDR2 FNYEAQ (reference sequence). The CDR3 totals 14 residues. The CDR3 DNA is TGTGCTAGCAGCTTAGCGGCCGGGGGAAACATTCAGTACTTC. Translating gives CASSLAAGGNIQYF.

The CDR3 loop is CASSYDGSAGNTIYF. The CDR3 DNA is TGTGCCAGCAGCTATGACGGCAGCGCTGGAAACACCATATATTTT. The chain recombines TRBV7-9 with TRBJ1-3; D is ambiguous. Germline CDR1 and CDR2: SEHNR and FQNEAQ (reference sequence). Trimming stripped 4 bases from V and 2 bases from J, with 12 bases between. The length of the CDR3 is 15 residues.